A single sample is the source of the 4 T cell receptor beta chains below, sequenced in a study of blood T cells in healthy people across ages. A sample-barcoded 5' primer and a J-beta primer mix were used in a second PCR of roughly 7 to 12 cycles. In TCRdb, the 5' RACE reads were re-called with MiXCR into one record per CDR3 protein. The sample yields roughly 1,500,000 distinct CDR3 sequences, roughly 45% seen once. Sequencing used blood. All receptors come from a woman between 18 and 29 years old in good health.

In this sample, this clonotype turned up a few times. This rearrangement joins TRBV7-9 to TRBJ2-6; D remains unclear. Germline CDR1 is SEHNR and CDR2 is FQNEAQ (reference sequence). The CDR3 covers 14 residues. The V and J ends lost 3 bases and 2 bases respectively, with 5 bases between them. The CDR3 is CASSFPPGANVLTF. The CDR3 DNA follows: TGTGCCAGCAGCTTTCCCCCTGGGGCCAACGTCCTGACTTTC. The full variable domain, rest sourced from reference TRBV7-9 and TRBJ2-6, is DTGVSQNPRHKITKRGQNVTFRCDPISEHNRLYWYRQTLGQGPEFLTYFQNEAQLEKSRLLSDRFSAERPKGSFSTLEIQRTEQGDSAMYLCASSFPPGANVLTFGAGSRLTVL.

The chain couples TRBV18 to TRBJ2-1, with a tentative D call TRBD2 (6 bases). The length of the CDR3 is 12 residues. V shed 1 base and J shed 13 bases, with 11 bases lying between them. Germline CDR1 reads KGHSH; CDR2 reads LQKENI. The CDR3 DNA is TGTGCCAGCTCACCACGCGGGGAGACCCAGTTCTTC. Translation: CASSPRGETQFF. Full variable domain (outside the CDR3, taken from reference TRBV18 and TRBJ2-1): NAGVMQNPRHLVRRRGQEARLRCSPMKGHSHVYWYRQLPEEGLKFMVYLQKENIIDESGMPKERFSAEFPKEGPSILRIQQVVRGDSAAYFCASSPRGETQFFGPGTRLTVL.

The table lists this clonotype with many counts. This chain joins TRBV29-1 and TRBJ2-1; either TRBD1 or TRBD2 may supply D (5 bases each). This CDR3 contains 14 residues. The ends were cut back, 6 bases at V and 1 base at J, with 13 bases in the middle. Germline V gives CDR1 SQVTM, CDR2 ANQGSEA. CDR3 amino acids: CSVDKGRSYNEQFF. CDR3 bases: TGCAGCGTGGACAAGGGGAGATCCTACAATGAGCAGTTCTTC.

The V call is TRBV9, the J call TRBJ2-6; a possible D gene is TRBD1 (6 bases). The CDR3 has 16 amino acids. In germline, CDR1 is SGDLS, CDR2 YYNGEE. Trimming pared 2 bases from V and 0 bases from J, leaving 9 bases between. The CDR3 protein is CASSVQGSSGANVLTF. The CDR3 DNA sequence: TGTGCCAGCAGCGTTCAGGGGTCCTCTGGGGCCAACGTCCTGACTTTC. Combining the CDR3 with reference TRBV9 and TRBJ2-6 gives the whole variable domain DSGVTQTPKHLITATGQRVTLRCSPRSGDLSVYWYQQSLDQGLQFLIQYYNGEERAKGNILERFSAQQFPDLHSELNLSSLELGDSALYFCASSVQGSSGANVLTFGAGSRLTVL.